The 27 T cell receptor beta chains given below trace back to one sample, sequenced in a study of T cells in Graves' hyperthyroidism and ophthalmopathy. The investigators amplified TCR beta CDR3 regions from RNA transcripts. HTBI primers drove first-round RT-PCR of the TCR CDR3. Via MiXCR, TCRdb re-called the multiplex PCR reads, giving one row per CDR3 protein. The sample contains 700,000 or so distinct CDR3 sequences, roughly 15% of which appear only once. The source material was blood. These receptors were taken from a man between 18 and 35 years old with Graves' hyperthyroidism.

This clonotype was recorded a few times. The rearrangement links TRBV18 to TRBJ2-6; 7 bases are a match to TRBD1. The CDR3 loop spans 18 amino acids. With 0 bases clipped from V and 0 bases from J, the junction kept 5 bases outside the gene matches. Germline lookup yields CDR1 KGHSH and CDR2 LQKENI. DNA for the CDR3: TGTGCCAGCTCACCACCCCGGGACAGCTTCTCTGGGGCCAACGTCCTGACTTTC. Amino acid sequence: CASSPPRDSFSGANVLTF.

This clonotype has only a few counts. Written as DNA, the CDR3 is TGCAGCGTTCGTCCAGTACAGGGGCCGGCGGGGGAGCAGTACTTC. This sequence encodes CSVRPVQGPAGEQYF. V usage is TRBV29-1 and J usage is TRBJ2-7; perhaps TRBD1 as D (7 bases). The CDR3 runs 15 residues. V was trimmed by 5 bases and J by 7 bases, leaving 24 bases between them. Looked up from germline, CDR1 is SQVTM and CDR2 is ANQGSEA.

This clonotype was picked up a small number of times. V usage is TRBV5-8 and J usage is TRBJ2-3; TRBD2 matches at 7 bases. This CDR3 region has 16 residues. The germline V gene has CDR1 SGHTS and CDR2 YDEGEE. J gave up 0 bases and V 2 bases, and 6 bases lay outside the gene matches. The CDR3 coding sequence is TGTGCCAGCAGCTTTAAGACTAGCAGCAGCACAGATACGCAGTATTTT. It specifies CASSFKTSSSTDTQYF.

In this sample, this clonotype turned up many times. For the CDR3, the DNA is TGCGCCACCGTAGGCACAGATACGCAGTATTTT. Its protein is CATVGTDTQYF. The chain recombines TRBV10-1 with TRBJ2-3; no reliable D call. CDR1 is WNHNN and CDR2 is SYGVQD in the germline V gene (reference sequence). The V gene lost 10 bases and the J gene lost 1 base, with 6 bases spanning the gap. This CDR3 is built from 11 residues.

In its sample, this clonotype was seen many times. The chain carries TRBV28 and TRBJ2-1; D is uncertain. In germline, CDR1 is MDHEN, CDR2 SYDVKM. The CDR3 totals 13 residues. The V end was cut by 0 bases, the J end by 6 bases, with 6 bases between. CDR3 in DNA: TGTGCCAGCAGTTTATGGGGTATCAATGAGCAGTTCTTC. Translated: CASSLWGINEQFF.

This clonotype was picked up many times. One junction end disagrees with the germline gene, perhaps due to a read error. The chain recombines TRBV12-3 or TRBV12-4 with TRBJ2-1, with D perhaps TRBD2 (5 bases). This CDR3 is built from 15 residues. In nucleotides, the CDR3 is TGTGCCAGCAGCTTAGGTGGAGGAGACTACAATGAGCAGTTCTTC. Residues: CASSLGGGDYNEQFF.

This chain uses TRBV7-8 with TRBJ2-5; 9 bases map to TRBD1. The CDR3 extends over 14 amino acids. V trimming: 5 bases; J trimming: 4 bases; junction bases outside the gene matches: 5. Germline CDR1 SGHVS, CDR2 FQNEAQ. CDR3 DNA: TGTGCCAGCAGCCTACTGACAGGGGGAGAGACCCAGTACTTC. Residues: CASSLLTGGETQYF.

This clonotype appeared many times. V usage is TRBV2 and J usage is TRBJ2-1, with D maybe TRBD2 (6 bases). There are 13 residues in the CDR3. The germline V and J ends were trimmed by 7 bases and 7 bases, with 14 bases remaining between them. The germline gives CDR1 SNHLY, CDR2 FYNNEI. Here the CDR3 DNA reads TGTGCCAGCACCCGGGAGACGGGAAATGAGCAGTTCTTC. Protein: CASTRETGNEQFF.

This clonotype was recorded a few times. The rearrangement uses TRBV6-1 and TRBJ1-5; 7 positions agree with TRBD1. This CDR3 spans 15 amino acids. Germline V gene sequence: CDR1 MNHNS, CDR2 SASEGT. Trimming removed 4 bases from V and 3 bases from J; junction bases left unmatched: 6. The CDR3: CASSGDGQVNQPQHF. In DNA, the CDR3 is TGTGCCAGCAGTGGAGATGGACAGGTCAATCAGCCCCAGCATTTT.

The chain carries TRBV4-2 and TRBJ2-7; 9 nucleotides match TRBD1. CDR3 length: 16 residues. V shed 1 base and J 0 bases; nucleotides not matched to a gene: 4. The germline CDR1 and CDR2 sequences are LGHNA and YNFKEQ. DNA of the CDR3: TGTGCCAGCAGCCAAGTACAGGGGGCGTTCTCCTACGAGCAGTACTTC. Residues: CASSQVQGAFSYEQYF.

This clonotype has ten or more counts. The J gene is TRBJ1-2, the V gene TRBV27; D gene unclear. The CDR3 spans 16 residues. Trimming shortened V by 1 base and J by 6 bases, and 18 bases separated the two germline ends. Germline V CDR1 and CDR2: MNHEY, SMNVEV (reference sequence). This CDR3 is CASSLYGVGSPNGYTF. Here the CDR3 DNA reads TGTGCCAGCAGTTTATACGGGGTCGGCAGCCCCAATGGCTACACCTTC.

This clonotype came up a few times. The chain couples TRBV27 to TRBJ2-5; TRBD1 matches 10 bases. The trim removed 5 bases at V and 3 bases at J, leaving 12 bases unmatched. CDR1 MNHEY and CDR2 SMNVEV come from the germline V gene (reference sequence). The CDR3 extends over 17 amino acids. This CDR3 is CASSPIRDRGHKETQYF. The CDR3 nucleotides read TGTGCCAGCAGTCCGATCCGGGACAGGGGTCATAAAGAGACCCAGTACTTC.

The J gene is TRBJ1-2, the V gene TRBV7-9, with 10 bases identical to TRBD1. Germline CDR1 and CDR2: SEHNR and FQNEAQ (reference sequence). J gave up 4 bases and V 2 bases, and 7 bases lay outside the gene matches. The CDR3 runs to 16 residues. The CDR3, as DNA: TGTGCCAGCAGCTTAAAAGGGGACAGGGGTCGCTATGGCTACACCTTC. Protein sequence: CASSLKGDRGRYGYTF.

The J gene is TRBJ1-2, the V gene TRBV28; maybe TRBD1 (5 bases). The V gene's germline CDR1 is MDHEN and CDR2 SYDVKM. This CDR3 comprises 14 residues. V lost 5 bases to trimming and J lost 5 bases, with 15 bases between them. The CDR3 DNA is TGTGCCAGCAGTGCCGCGGGGGAGTGGTATGGCTACACCTTC. This sequence encodes CASSAAGEWYGYTF.

This clonotype occurred many times. The J gene is TRBJ2-7, the V gene TRBV5-1, with 8 bases matching TRBD2. Per germline, CDR1 SGHRS and CDR2 YFSETQ. V lost 0 bases and J lost 7; bases outside the gene matches: 9. CDR3 length equals 15 residues. The CDR3 sequence: CASSLDPGGTSEQYF. The CDR3 DNA reads as TGCGCCAGCAGCTTGGACCCGGGAGGGACGAGTGAGCAGTACTTC.

This clonotype was seen a few times. The V call is TRBV7-2, the J call TRBJ2-3; TRBD2 might be the D (6 bases). This CDR3 is 15 amino acids long. Germline values: CDR1 SGHTA, CDR2 FQGNSA. Trimming removed 2 bases from V and 6 bases from J, with 15 bases in between. The CDR3 DNA sequence: TGTGCCAGCAGCTTATCCAGGAGGGAAGTGGATACGCAGTATTTT. As protein: CASSLSRREVDTQYF.

This clonotype was counted at least ten times. The gene calls are TRBV7-9 and TRBJ2-1; D ambiguous. V lost 4 bases, J lost 3 bases, and 10 bases lay in between. The germline V gene encodes CDR1 SEHNR and CDR2 FQNEAQ (reference sequence). This CDR3 region has 14 residues. In DNA, the CDR3 is TGTGCCAGCAGCTCAAGTCGTTTCTACAATGAGCAGTTCTTC. Protein sequence: CASSSSRFYNEQFF.

This clonotype was found many times. The chain recombines TRBV2 with TRBJ2-4; a possible D gene is TRBD1 (5 bases). Germline V gene data show CDR1 as SNHLY and CDR2 as FYNNEI. This CDR3 has 14 residues. Trimming cost V 2 bases and J 5 bases, with 10 bases left between them. The CDR3 region has the DNA TGTGCCAGCAGTGAAAGGGGTTGGGAAAACATTCAGTACTTC. Protein product: CASSERGWENIQYF.

On this clonotype: Germline and junction disagree at one end, which may indicate a read error. CDR3 DNA sequence: TGCGCCAGCAGCCCAGGAGGGACAGACATATACTACAAGCAGTACTTC. Protein sequence: CASSPGGTDIYYKQYF. The V call is TRBV5-1, the J call TRBJ2-7, with TRBD1 as a possible D gene (7 bases). Germline CDR1 and CDR2: SGHRS and YFSETQ. This CDR3 contains 16 residues.

In this sample, this clonotype turned up many times. This chain links TRBV12-5 with TRBJ2-5; 8 bases fit TRBD2. Germline CDR1 is LGHNT and CDR2 is FRNRAP. The V gene end was trimmed by 1 base and the J gene end by 5 bases; junction bases not matched to a gene: 6. This CDR3 has 15 residues. The CDR3 DNA reads as TGTGCTAGTGGTTTGGAGTTAGCGGGGTGGGAGACCCAGTACTTC. Protein sequence: CASGLELAGWETQYF.

Comments on this clonotype: The conserved final phenylalanine or tryptophan is absent from the CDR3, which likely points to a read error. The V gene is TRBV28, the J gene TRBJ1-5, with no clear D. This CDR3 spans 13 amino acids. Trimming left V 3 bases short and J 4 bases short, with 7 bases between. The germline gives CDR1 MDHEN, CDR2 SYDVKM. CDR3 nucleotide sequence: TGTGCCAGCAGTTTTAGTGGAAATCAGCCCCAGCATCTT. It codes for CASSFSGNQPQHL.

The chain is built from TRBV18 and TRBJ2-5, with D possibly TRBD2 on 6 matching bases. Germline V lookup: CDR1 KGHSH, CDR2 LQKENI. V was shortened by 5 bases and J by 4 bases, with 14 bases between the two germline ends. This CDR3 comprises 14 residues. CDR3 DNA: TGTGCCAGCTCAGGGGACTTCCGGGGAGAGACCCAGTACTTC. Translation: CASSGDFRGETQYF.

The chain joins TRBV2 to TRBJ2-6, with D possibly TRBD2 on 6 matching bases. Germline loops: CDR1 SNHLY, CDR2 FYNNEI. The CDR3 has 18 amino acids. The germline V and J ends were trimmed by 8 bases and 0 bases, with 20 bases remaining between them. The CDR3 protein is CASSRPGLTVSGANVLTF. CDR3 DNA: TGTGCCAGCTCCCGTCCGGGACTCACTGTCTCTGGGGCCAACGTCCTGACTTTC.

At least ten counts were recorded for this clonotype. The chain is built from TRBV11-1 and TRBJ2-5; D assignment may be TRBD1 or TRBD2 (5 bases each). This CDR3 region has 12 residues. The V and J ends lost 5 bases and 7 bases respectively, with 11 bases between them. Germline lookup yields CDR1 SGHAT and CDR2 FQDESV (reference sequence). CDR3 coding DNA: TGTGCCAGCAGCAGGGACCACAGGACCCAGTACTTC. Encoded protein: CASSRDHRTQYF. Full variable domain (missing parts from reference TRBV11-1 and TRBJ2-5): EAEVAQSPRYKITEKSQAVAFWCDPISGHATLYWYRQILGQGPELLVQFQDESVVDDSQLPKDRFSAERLKGVDSTLKIQPAELGDSAMYLCASSRDHRTQYFGPGTRLLVL.

The rearrangement joins TRBV15 to TRBJ2-1; tentative D call: TRBD1 (6 bases). Trimming stripped 5 bases from V and 0 bases from J, with 14 bases between. The CDR3 is made up of 16 amino acids. CDR1 and CDR2 (germline): LNHNV, YYDKDF (reference sequence). The chain's CDR3 is CATSRRQDPSYNEQFF. The CDR3 DNA sequence: TGTGCCACCAGCCGCAGACAGGACCCCTCCTACAATGAGCAGTTCTTC.

This clonotype was seen more than once but under ten times. V is TRBV2 and J is TRBJ2-2; D call uncertain. Trimming left V 5 bases short and J 3 bases short, with 13 bases between. The germline V gene has CDR1 SNHLY and CDR2 FYNNEI. This CDR3 region has 15 residues. The CDR3 here is CASSFTEFDTGELFF. CDR3 DNA: TGTGCCAGCAGTTTCACAGAGTTTGACACCGGGGAGCTGTTTTTT.

The J gene is TRBJ2-5, the V gene TRBV6-2 or TRBV6-3, with 9 bases fitting TRBD2. CDR1 and CDR2 (germline): MNHEY, SVGEGT. The CDR3 is made up of 16 amino acids. V was pared by 8 bases and J by 4 bases, with 14 bases of the junction left unmatched. This CDR3 reads CASGMRVAGAGETQYF. In DNA form, the CDR3 reads TGTGCCAGCGGAATGAGGGTAGCGGGAGCGGGAGAGACCCAGTACTTC.